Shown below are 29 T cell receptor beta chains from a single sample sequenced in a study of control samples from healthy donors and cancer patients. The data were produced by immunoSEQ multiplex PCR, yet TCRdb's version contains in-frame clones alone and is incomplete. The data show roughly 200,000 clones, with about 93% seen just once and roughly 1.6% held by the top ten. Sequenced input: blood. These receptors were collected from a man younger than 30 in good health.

The CDR3: CASSYRWEQFF. The CDR3 DNA reads TGTGCCAGCAGTTATCGGTGGGAGCAGTTCTTC. The genes are TRBV6-2 or TRBV6-3 and TRBJ2-1; D gene unclear. Germline CDR1 MNHEY, CDR2 SVGEGT. Between the trimmed V and J ends, which lost 3 bases and 10 bases, there was a span of 7 bases. CDR3 size: 11 residues.

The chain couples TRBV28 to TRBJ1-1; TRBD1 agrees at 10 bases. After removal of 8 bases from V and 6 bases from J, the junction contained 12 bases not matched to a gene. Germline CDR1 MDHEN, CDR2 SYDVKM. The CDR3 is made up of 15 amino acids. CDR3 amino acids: CASQPRDDRGPEAFF. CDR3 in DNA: TGTGCCAGCCAGCCCCGAGACGACAGGGGGCCTGAAGCTTTCTTT. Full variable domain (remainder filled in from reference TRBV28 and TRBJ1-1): DVKVTQSSRYLVKRTGEKVFLECVQDMDHENMFWYRQDPGLGLRLIYFSYDVKMKEKGDIPEGYSVSREKKERFSLILESASTNQTSMYLCASQPRDDRGPEAFFGQGTRLTVV.

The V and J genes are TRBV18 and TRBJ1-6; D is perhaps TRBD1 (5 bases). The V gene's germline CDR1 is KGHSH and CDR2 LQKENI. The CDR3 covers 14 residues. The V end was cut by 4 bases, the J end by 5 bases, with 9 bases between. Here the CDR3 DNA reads TGTGCCAGCTCACTCGGGACGGATAATTCACCCCTCCACTTT. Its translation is CASSLGTDNSPLHF.

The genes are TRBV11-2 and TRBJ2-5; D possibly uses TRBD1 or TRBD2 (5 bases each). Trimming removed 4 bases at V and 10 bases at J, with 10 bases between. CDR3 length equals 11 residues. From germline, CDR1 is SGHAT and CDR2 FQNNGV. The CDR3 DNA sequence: TGTGCCAGCAGCTCCCGGGGCGGCCAGTACTTC. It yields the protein CASSSRGGQYF.

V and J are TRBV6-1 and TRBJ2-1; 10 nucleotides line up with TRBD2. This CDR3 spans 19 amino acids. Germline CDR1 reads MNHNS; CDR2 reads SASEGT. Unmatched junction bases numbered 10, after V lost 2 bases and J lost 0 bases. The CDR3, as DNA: TGTGCCAGCAGTGAACCTGATACTAGCGGGGCGGCCTCCTACAATGAGCAGTTCTTC. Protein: CASSEPDTSGAASYNEQFF.

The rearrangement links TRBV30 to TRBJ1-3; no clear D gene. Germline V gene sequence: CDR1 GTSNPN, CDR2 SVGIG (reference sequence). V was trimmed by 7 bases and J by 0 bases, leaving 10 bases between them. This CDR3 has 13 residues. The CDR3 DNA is TGTGCCTCCTACGGGAACTCTGGAAACACCATATATTTT. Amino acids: CASYGNSGNTIYF.

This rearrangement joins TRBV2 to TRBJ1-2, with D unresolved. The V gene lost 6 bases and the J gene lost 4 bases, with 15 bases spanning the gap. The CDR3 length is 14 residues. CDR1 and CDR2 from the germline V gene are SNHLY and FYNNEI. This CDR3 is CASSSPDSRYGYTF. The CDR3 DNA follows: TGTGCCAGCAGCTCCCCGGATAGCCGCTATGGCTACACCTTC.

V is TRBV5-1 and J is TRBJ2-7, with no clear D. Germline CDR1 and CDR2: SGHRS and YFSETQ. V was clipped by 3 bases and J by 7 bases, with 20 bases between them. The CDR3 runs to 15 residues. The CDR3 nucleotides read TGCGCCAGCAGCTCCGGCTCGGCAGAAATGGGGGAGCAGTACTTC. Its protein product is CASSSGSAEMGEQYF.

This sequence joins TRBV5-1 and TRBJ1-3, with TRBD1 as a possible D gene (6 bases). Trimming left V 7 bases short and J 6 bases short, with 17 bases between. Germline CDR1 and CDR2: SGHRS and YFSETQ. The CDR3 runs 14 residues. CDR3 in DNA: TGCGCCAGCGCGCAGGGGCCAGCTACAAACACCATATATTTT. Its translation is CASAQGPATNTIYF.

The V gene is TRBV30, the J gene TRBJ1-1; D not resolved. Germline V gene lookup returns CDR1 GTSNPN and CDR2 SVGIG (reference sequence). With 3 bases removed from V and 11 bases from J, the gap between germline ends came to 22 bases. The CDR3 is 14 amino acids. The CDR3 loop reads CAWSPRTDPSEAFF. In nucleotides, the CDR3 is TGTGCCTGGAGCCCCCGGACGGATCCCTCGGAGGCTTTCTTT.

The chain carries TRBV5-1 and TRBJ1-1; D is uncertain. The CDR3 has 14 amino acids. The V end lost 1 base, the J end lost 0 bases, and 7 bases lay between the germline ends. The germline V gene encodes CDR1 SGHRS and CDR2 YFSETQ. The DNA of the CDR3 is TGCGCCAGCAGCTTGATGGGGATGAACACTGAAGCTTTCTTT. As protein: CASSLMGMNTEAFF.

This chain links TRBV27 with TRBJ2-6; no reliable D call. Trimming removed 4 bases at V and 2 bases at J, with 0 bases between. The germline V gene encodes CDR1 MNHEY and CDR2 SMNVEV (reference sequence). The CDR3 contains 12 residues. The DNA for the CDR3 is TGTGCCAGCAGTTCTGGGGCCAACGTCCTGACTTTC. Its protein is CASSSGANVLTF. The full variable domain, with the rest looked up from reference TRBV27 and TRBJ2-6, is EAQVTQNPRYLITVTGKKLTVTCSQNMNHEYMSWYRQDPGLGLRQIYYSMNVEVTDKGDVPEGYKVSRKEKRNFPLILESPSPNQTSLYFCASSSGANVLTFGAGSRLTVL.

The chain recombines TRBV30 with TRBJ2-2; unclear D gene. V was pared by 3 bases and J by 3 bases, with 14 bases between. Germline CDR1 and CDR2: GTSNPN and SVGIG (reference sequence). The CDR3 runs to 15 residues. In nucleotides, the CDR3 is TGTGCCTGGAGGCCGCCAGATATCTACACCGGGGAGCTGTTTTTT. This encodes CAWRPPDIYTGELFF.

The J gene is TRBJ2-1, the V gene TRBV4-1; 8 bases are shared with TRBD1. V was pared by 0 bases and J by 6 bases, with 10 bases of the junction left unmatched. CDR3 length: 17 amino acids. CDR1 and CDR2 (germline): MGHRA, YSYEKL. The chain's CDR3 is CASSQDRRGQGGNEQFF. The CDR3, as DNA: TGCGCCAGCAGCCAAGATCGCCGAGGACAGGGCGGCAATGAGCAGTTCTTC.

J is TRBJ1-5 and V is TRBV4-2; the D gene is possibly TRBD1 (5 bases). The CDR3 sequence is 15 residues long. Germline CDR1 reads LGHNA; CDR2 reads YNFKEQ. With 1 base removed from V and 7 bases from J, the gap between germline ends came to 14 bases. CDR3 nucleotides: TGTGCCAGCAGCCAAGCGGTGGGGGTCAACCAGCCCCAGCATTTT. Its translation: CASSQAVGVNQPQHF.

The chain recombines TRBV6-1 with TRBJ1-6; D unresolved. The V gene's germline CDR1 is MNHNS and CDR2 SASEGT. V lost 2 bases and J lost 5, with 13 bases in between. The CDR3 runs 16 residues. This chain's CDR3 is CASSESVGRDNSPLHF. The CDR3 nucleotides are TGTGCCAGCAGTGAAAGTGTCGGGAGAGATAATTCACCCCTCCACTTT.

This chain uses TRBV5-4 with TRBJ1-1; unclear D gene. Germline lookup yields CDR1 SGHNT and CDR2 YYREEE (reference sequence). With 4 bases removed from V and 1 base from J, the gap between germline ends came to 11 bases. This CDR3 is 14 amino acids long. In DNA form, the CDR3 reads TGTGCCAGCAGCGACGGACTGGGGAACACTGAAGCTTTCTTT. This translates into CASSDGLGNTEAFF.

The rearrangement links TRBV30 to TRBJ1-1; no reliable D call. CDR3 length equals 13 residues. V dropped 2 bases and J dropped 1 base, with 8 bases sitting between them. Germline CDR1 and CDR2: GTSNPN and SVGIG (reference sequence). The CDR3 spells CAWSPTQNTEAFF. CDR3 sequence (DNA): TGTGCCTGGAGTCCCACCCAGAACACTGAAGCTTTCTTT.

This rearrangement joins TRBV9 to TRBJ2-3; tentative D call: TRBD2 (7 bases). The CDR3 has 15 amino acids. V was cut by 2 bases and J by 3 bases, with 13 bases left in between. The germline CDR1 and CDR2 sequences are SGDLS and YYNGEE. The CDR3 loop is CASSVWGGPTDTQYF. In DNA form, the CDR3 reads TGTGCCAGCAGCGTGTGGGGGGGGCCTACAGATACGCAGTATTTT.

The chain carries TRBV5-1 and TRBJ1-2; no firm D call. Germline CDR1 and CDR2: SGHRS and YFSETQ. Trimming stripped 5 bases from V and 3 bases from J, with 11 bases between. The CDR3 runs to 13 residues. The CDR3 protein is CASSRDPDYGYTF. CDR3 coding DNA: TGCGCCAGCAGTCGGGATCCGGACTATGGCTACACCTTC.

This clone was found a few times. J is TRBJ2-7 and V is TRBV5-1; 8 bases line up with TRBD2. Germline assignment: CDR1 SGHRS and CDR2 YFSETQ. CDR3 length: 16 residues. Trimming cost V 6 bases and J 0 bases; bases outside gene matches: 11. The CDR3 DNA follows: TGCGCCAGCACCCCTGGCGGGGGGTCTTTCTCCTACGAGCAGTACTTC. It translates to CASTPGGGSFSYEQYF.

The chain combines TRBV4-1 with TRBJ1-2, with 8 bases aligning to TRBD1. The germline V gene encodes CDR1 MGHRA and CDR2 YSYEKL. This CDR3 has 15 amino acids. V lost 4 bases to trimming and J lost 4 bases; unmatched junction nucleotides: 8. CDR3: CASSRGQGGTYGYTF. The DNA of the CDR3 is TGCGCCAGCAGCCGAGGACAGGGAGGGACCTATGGCTACACCTTC.

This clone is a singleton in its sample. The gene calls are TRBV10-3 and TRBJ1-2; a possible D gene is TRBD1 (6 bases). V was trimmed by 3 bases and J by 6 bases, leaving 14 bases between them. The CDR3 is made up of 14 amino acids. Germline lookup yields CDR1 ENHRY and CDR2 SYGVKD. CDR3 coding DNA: TGTGCCATCAGTGAAAGTGTCAGGGGCAATGGCTACACCTTC. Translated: CAISESVRGNGYTF.

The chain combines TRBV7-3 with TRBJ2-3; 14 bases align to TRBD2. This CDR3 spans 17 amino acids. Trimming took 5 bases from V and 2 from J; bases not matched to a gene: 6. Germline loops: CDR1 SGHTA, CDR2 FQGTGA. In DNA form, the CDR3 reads TGTGCCAGCAGCCCCGGACTAGCGGGGGGTTTCACAGATACGCAGTATTTT. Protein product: CASSPGLAGGFTDTQYF.

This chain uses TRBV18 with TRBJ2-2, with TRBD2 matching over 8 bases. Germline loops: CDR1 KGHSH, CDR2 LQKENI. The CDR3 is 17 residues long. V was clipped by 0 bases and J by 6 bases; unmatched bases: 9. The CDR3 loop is CASSPPWASGLPGELFF. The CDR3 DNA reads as TGTGCCAGCTCACCACCTTGGGCTAGCGGGCTCCCCGGGGAGCTGTTTTTT.

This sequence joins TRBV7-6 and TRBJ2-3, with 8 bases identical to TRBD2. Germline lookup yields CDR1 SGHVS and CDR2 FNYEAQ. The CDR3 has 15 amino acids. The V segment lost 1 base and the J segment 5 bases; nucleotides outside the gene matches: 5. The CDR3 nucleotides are TGTGCCAGCAGCTTAGATGGACTAGCAAGAGATACGCAGTATTTT. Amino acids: CASSLDGLARDTQYF. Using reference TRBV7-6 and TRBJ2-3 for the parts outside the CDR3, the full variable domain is GAGVSQSPRYKVTKRGQDVALRCDPISGHVSLYWYRQALGQGPEFLTYFNYEAQQDKSGLPNDRFSAERPEGSISTLTIQRTEQRDSAMYRCASSLDGLARDTQYFGPGTRLTVL.

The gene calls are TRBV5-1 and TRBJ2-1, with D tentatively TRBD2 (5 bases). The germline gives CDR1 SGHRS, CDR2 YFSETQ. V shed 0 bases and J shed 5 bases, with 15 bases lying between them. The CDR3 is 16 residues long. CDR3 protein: CASSLAITSEDNEQFF. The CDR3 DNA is TGCGCCAGCAGCTTGGCCATCACTAGTGAGGACAATGAGCAGTTCTTC.

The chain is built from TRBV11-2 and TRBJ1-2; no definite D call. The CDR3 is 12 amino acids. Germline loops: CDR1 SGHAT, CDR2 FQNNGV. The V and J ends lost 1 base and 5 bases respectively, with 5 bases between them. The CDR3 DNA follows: TGTGCCAGCAGCTTAGGCCCTTATGGCTACACCTTC. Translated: CASSLGPYGYTF.

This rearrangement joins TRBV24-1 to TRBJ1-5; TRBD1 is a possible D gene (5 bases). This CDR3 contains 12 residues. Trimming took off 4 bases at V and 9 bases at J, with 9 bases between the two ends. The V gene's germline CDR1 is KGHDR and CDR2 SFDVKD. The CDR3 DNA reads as TGTGCCACCAGTGACCCCGGGGGGCCCCAGCATTTT. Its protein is CATSDPGGPQHF.